This entry lists 30 T cell receptor beta chains sequenced from one sample in a study of patients and donors after allogeneic stem cell transplantation. One entry per CDR3 protein, called by TCRdb with MiXCR from the RT-PCR reads. The data show about 210,000 distinct CDR3 sequences, roughly two fifths seen once. Sequencing was carried out using blood, either unsorted or a sorted T cell fraction (not recorded which). These receptors were collected from a human donor who was either an allogeneic HSCT recipient or a stem cell or donor lymphocyte infusion donor (not recorded which). It is not recorded whose cells these are; they may come from a transplant donor.

The chain joins TRBV7-9 to TRBJ2-3; D remains ambiguous. Trimming left V 5 bases short and J 1 base short, with 13 bases between. The CDR3 length is 15 residues. The germline CDR1 and CDR2 sequences are SEHNR and FQNEAQ (reference sequence). CDR3 amino acids: CASSTRTGRTDTQYF. The CDR3, as DNA: TGTGCCAGCAGCACCAGGACCGGGCGCACAGATACGCAGTATTTT.

The rearrangement uses TRBV20-1 and TRBJ1-4; 7 bases match TRBD1. This CDR3 spans 16 amino acids. Germline CDR1 is DFQATT and CDR2 is SNEGSKA (reference sequence). V dropped 1 base and J dropped 3; count of bases not matched to a gene: 8. CDR3 nucleotides: TGCAGTGCTAGAGGGGTCCCCGGGACAGCTAATGAAAAACTGTTTTTT. Its translation: CSARGVPGTANEKLFF.

With respect to this clonotype: It is unclear where the CDR3 begins or ends on the DNA, so no DNA is shown, and the CDR3 is as TCRdb lists it. The rearrangement links TRBV21-1 to TRBJ1-1. TRBV21-1 is classified as a pseudogene. Termini included, the CDR3 measures 13 amino acids. The chain's CDR3 is CASSLRYRCEAFF.

J is TRBJ1-4 and V is TRBV12-3 or TRBV12-4; no clear D. V lost 7 bases to trimming and J lost 7 bases, with 10 bases between them. The CDR3 contains 12 residues. In DNA, the CDR3 is TGTGCCAGCAACCGGGTTGGTGAAAAACTGTTTTTT. Its protein is CASNRVGEKLFF.

This sequence joins TRBV28 and TRBJ2-7; 9 nucleotides line up with TRBD1. The germline CDR1 and CDR2 sequences are MDHEN and SYDVKM. J was trimmed by 6 bases and V by 6 bases; bases with no gene match: 9. The CDR3 covers 14 residues. The CDR3 DNA reads TGTGCCAGCAGCCCCTCCGGACAGGGGAGCGAGCAGTACTTC. It yields the protein CASSPSGQGSEQYF.

The chain links TRBV9 to TRBJ2-5; 10 nucleotides line up with TRBD2. CDR3 length: 16 residues. Germline V gene lookup returns CDR1 SGDLS and CDR2 YYNGEE. With V trimmed by 4 bases and J by 4 bases, 10 bases remained unmatched. CDR3 sequence reads: CASSPSAGGPGETQYF. The CDR3 coding sequence is TGTGCCAGCAGCCCGTCAGCGGGGGGGCCAGGAGAGACCCAGTACTTC. Supplemented by reference TRBV9 and TRBJ2-5, the full variable domain reads DSGVTQTPKHLITATGQRVTLRCSPRSGDLSVYWYQQSLDQGLQFLIQYYNGEERAKGNILERFSAQQFPDLHSELNLSSLELGDSALYFCASSPSAGGPGETQYFGPGTRLLVL.

This clonotype was detected only a few times. At one of its ends the junction is not consistent with the germline gene, which may arise from a read error. The chain joins TRBV20-1 to TRBJ1-2, with D perhaps TRBD1 (5 bases). The germline gives CDR1 DFQATT, CDR2 SNEGSKA (reference sequence). There are 9 residues in the CDR3. Written as DNA, the CDR3 is TGCAGTGCTAGTTTCCCAGGGTCTTTC. Its protein product is CSASFPGSF.

This clonotype was picked up a small number of times. The rearrangement links TRBV7-9 to TRBJ2-1; TRBD1 matches at 9 bases. CDR1 and CDR2 (germline): SEHNR, FQNEAQ (reference sequence). With V trimmed by 0 bases and J by 8 bases, 5 bases remained unmatched. The CDR3 spans 15 residues. This CDR3 reads CASSLAGQGMDEQFF. In nucleotides, the CDR3 is TGTGCCAGCAGCTTAGCGGGACAGGGTATGGATGAGCAGTTCTTC.

Only a few counts were recorded for this clonotype. V and J are TRBV2 and TRBJ1-1, with D uncertain. V shed 4 bases and J shed 6 bases, with 6 bases lying between them. Germline values: CDR1 SNHLY, CDR2 FYNNEI. The CDR3 contains 11 residues. CDR3 region: CASSGRAEAFF. The DNA for the CDR3 is TGTGCCAGCAGTGGTCGTGCTGAAGCTTTCTTT. Supplemented by reference TRBV2 and TRBJ1-1, the full variable domain reads EPEVTQTPSHQVTQMGQEVILRCVPISNHLYFYWYRQILGQKVEFLVSFYNNEISEKSEIFDDQFSVERPDGSNFTLKIRSTKLEDSAMYFCASSGRAEAFFGQGTRLTVV.

This clonotype was observed a few times. The chain employs TRBV13 and TRBJ1-3; D not resolved. CDR1 PRHDT and CDR2 FYEKMQ come from the germline V gene (reference sequence). The CDR3 spans 15 residues. Trimming shortened V by 0 bases and J by 0 bases, and 6 bases separated the two germline ends. CDR3: CASSLGDHSGNTIYF. CDR3 DNA: TGTGCCAGCAGCTTAGGAGACCACTCTGGAAACACCATATATTTT. The variable domain in full, completed from reference TRBV13 and TRBJ1-3, reads AAGVIQSPRHLIKEKRETATLKCYPIPRHDTVYWYQQGPGQDPQFLISFYEKMQSDKGSIPDRFSAQQFSDYHSELNMSSLELGDSALYFCASSLGDHSGNTIYFGEGSWLTVV.

This chain uses TRBV18 with TRBJ1-5; D is ambiguous. CDR1 is KGHSH and CDR2 is LQKENI in the germline V gene. The CDR3 spans 13 residues. Trimming removed 2 bases from V and 7 bases from J, with 9 bases in between. The CDR3 DNA sequence: TGTGCCAGCTCACCAGGGCCGAGACAGCCCCAGCATTTT. It is translated as CASSPGPRQPQHF.

The chain carries TRBV4-1 and TRBJ1-2; possible D gene TRBD1, 6 bases. Per germline, CDR1 MGHRA and CDR2 YSYEKL. This CDR3 region has 16 residues. The V gene lost 6 bases and the J gene lost 6 bases, with 23 bases spanning the gap. Written as DNA, the CDR3 is TGCGCCAGCAGACAGTACACAGGGAAGGGGAAGGATGGCTACACCTTC. Translating gives CASRQYTGKGKDGYTF.

The V and J genes are TRBV12-3 or TRBV12-4 and TRBJ2-5, with TRBD2 identical over 12 bases. There are 15 residues in the CDR3. Trimming cost V 6 bases and J 5 bases; bases outside gene matches: 7. CDR3 region: CASSRGLAGSETQYF. DNA of the CDR3: TGTGCCAGCAGCCGTGGACTAGCGGGGAGTGAGACCCAGTACTTC.

V usage is TRBV12-3 or TRBV12-4 and J usage is TRBJ1-2; a weak D match, TRBD1 (5 bases). V was cut by 5 bases and J by 10 bases, with 14 bases left in between. The CDR3 has 12 amino acids. The CDR3 spells CASSLQDIFYTF. CDR3 coding DNA: TGTGCCAGCAGTCTCCAGGACATTTTCTACACCTTC.

There are a few counts of this clonotype. The chain carries TRBV10-3 and TRBJ1-4, with D unresolved. Between the trimmed V and J ends, which lost 3 bases and 8 bases, there was a span of 13 bases. The CDR3 is made up of 14 amino acids. Germline V gene data show CDR1 as ENHRY and CDR2 as SYGVKD. The CDR3 sequence: CAISDTGSEEKLFF. CDR3 in DNA: TGTGCCATCAGTGATACGGGGAGCGAAGAAAAACTGTTTTTT.

This clonotype has just a few counts. This chain uses TRBV5-5 with TRBJ2-2, with a weak D call TRBD1 (6 bases). There are 14 residues in the CDR3. The V gene lost 4 bases and the J gene lost 4 bases, with 11 bases spanning the gap. The germline CDR1 and CDR2 sequences are SGHKS and YYEKEE (reference sequence). CDR3 coding DNA: TGTGCCAGCAGCACTACAGGGAGCACCGGGGAGCTGTTTTTT. It yields the protein CASSTTGSTGELFF.

V gene TRBV6-1 combines with J gene TRBJ2-2; D is perhaps TRBD2 (6 bases). V was trimmed by 2 bases and J by 10 bases, leaving 23 bases between them. Per the germline V gene, CDR1 is MNHNS and CDR2 is SASEGT. The length of the CDR3 is 17 residues. The CDR3, as DNA: TGTGCCAGCAGTGAAAAGGTTAAGAGGAGGGAGCGCGAGGAGCTGTTTTTT. Amino acid sequence: CASSEKVKRREREELFF.

This chain connects TRBV27 to TRBJ1-5; D remains unclear. Trimming removed 3 bases at V and 7 bases at J, with 13 bases between. Germline CDR1 is MNHEY and CDR2 is SMNVEV (reference sequence). This CDR3 has 14 residues. CDR3 sequence reads: CASSFTGLGQPQHF. As DNA, the CDR3 is TGTGCCAGCAGTTTTACGGGCCTGGGGCAGCCCCAGCATTTT.

The rearrangement uses TRBV6-5 and TRBJ1-6, with a possible D match to TRBD1 (5 bases). In germline, CDR1 is MNHEY, CDR2 SVGAGI. This CDR3 contains 14 residues. Trimming took off 0 bases at V and 13 bases at J, with 13 bases between the two ends. CDR3 bases: TGTGCCAGCAGTTACTCTCGACAGCACTTCCCCCTCCACTTT. Translation: CASSYSRQHFPLHF.

J is TRBJ2-7 and V is TRBV28, with 12 bases lining up with TRBD1. Germline CDR1 is MDHEN and CDR2 is SYDVKM. The CDR3 runs to 14 residues. J lost 6 bases, V lost 6 bases, and 6 bases had no gene match. CDR3 sequence (DNA): TGTGCCAGCAGCCCTGGGACAGGGGGCGGCGAGCAGTACTTC. Translation gives CASSPGTGGGEQYF.

Remarks on this clonotype: Since a much larger clone is just one base distant, this may be a read error. The chain joins TRBV3-1 to TRBJ1-2; TRBD1 aligns across 8 bases. The CDR3 totals 15 residues. Germline V gene lookup returns CDR1 LGHDT and CDR2 YNNKEL (reference sequence). CDR3 region: CASSPTDRANYVYTF. The CDR3 bases are TGTGCCAGCAGCCCAACGGACAGGGCCAACTATGTCTACACCTTC.

V gene TRBV5-1 combines with J gene TRBJ2-7; TRBD2 might be the D (6 bases). Germline V gene lookup returns CDR1 SGHRS and CDR2 YFSETQ. The CDR3 runs to 15 residues. V lost 0 bases to trimming and J lost 4 bases, with 14 bases between them. CDR3 protein: CASSLGQSGLYEQYF. The CDR3 DNA is TGCGCCAGCAGCTTGGGACAAAGCGGGCTTTACGAGCAGTACTTC.

This clonotype was recorded a few times. The V call is TRBV21-1, the J call TRBJ1-1. TRBV21-1 is deemed a pseudogene. CDR3 length: 15 residues. The CDR3 is CASSKREDGNTEAFF. The CDR3 DNA sequence: TGTGCCAGCAGCAAAAGAGAGGATGGGAACACTGAAGCTTTCTTT.

The chain is built from TRBV5-1 and TRBJ1-5; D gene uncertain. The CDR3 spans 13 residues. Trimming left V 0 bases short and J 7 bases short, with 8 bases between. Germline V gives CDR1 SGHRS, CDR2 YFSETQ. The CDR3 DNA follows: TGCGCCAGCAGCTTGGCCCCCCGGCAGCCCCAGCATTTT. Its translation: CASSLAPRQPQHF.

This chain links TRBV20-1 with TRBJ2-7; 9 bases match TRBD1. J gave up 5 bases and V 3 bases, and 5 bases lay outside the gene matches. Looked up from germline, CDR1 is DFQATT and CDR2 is SNEGSKA (reference sequence). The CDR3 extends over 13 amino acids. The CDR3: CSARTGTGNEQYF. The CDR3 DNA reads TGCAGTGCTAGGACCGGGACAGGGAACGAGCAGTACTTC.

This clonotype was seen ten or more times. The chain combines TRBV7-2 with TRBJ1-1, with D perhaps TRBD1 (5 bases). Trimming left V 5 bases short and J 10 bases short, with 17 bases between. This CDR3 is 13 amino acids long. Germline values: CDR1 SGHTA, CDR2 FQGNSA. CDR3 in DNA: TGTGCCAGCAGCCGGACAATTCATTTTGGAGCTTTCTTT. Its protein is CASSRTIHFGAFF.

This clonotype was detected only a few times. This chain uses TRBV6-2 or TRBV6-3 with TRBJ1-1, with a weak D call TRBD1 (5 bases). Germline loops: CDR1 MNHEY, CDR2 SVGEGT. Trimming removed 7 bases from V and 9 bases from J, with 21 bases in between. This CDR3 region has 14 residues. The CDR3 coding sequence is TGTGCCAGCACCCCCTCGGGGACTAACCGGAAAGCTTTCTTT. It translates to CASTPSGTNRKAFF.

This clonotype was detected a few times. The chain employs TRBV10-3 and TRBJ2-7, with D tentatively TRBD2 (6 bases). This CDR3 has 14 residues. Between the trimmed V and J ends, which lost 2 bases and 6 bases, there was a span of 14 bases. Germline V lookup: CDR1 ENHRY, CDR2 SYGVKD. The CDR3 reads CAISEAGQRGEQYF. The CDR3 DNA is TGTGCCATCAGTGAGGCGGGGCAGAGGGGCGAGCAGTACTTC.

This clonotype has more than one count but fewer than ten. The chain carries TRBV12-3 or TRBV12-4 and TRBJ1-1; 9 nucleotides align to TRBD1. The V gene end was trimmed by 3 bases and the J gene end by 5 bases; junction bases not matched to a gene: 7. The CDR3 loop spans 15 amino acids. CDR3 coding DNA: TGTGCCAGCAGTTTGATACAGGGGGCGCAGACTGAAGCTTTCTTT. This gives the protein CASSLIQGAQTEAFF.

This clonotype turned up a few times. The rearrangement links TRBV12-3 or TRBV12-4 to TRBJ1-5; a possible D gene is TRBD1 (6 bases). CDR3 length: 14 amino acids. V gave up 5 bases and J gave up 5 bases, with 13 bases separating them. CDR3 loop: CASSPTGTYQPQHF. The CDR3 DNA sequence: TGTGCCAGCAGTCCAACAGGGACGTATCAGCCCCAGCATTTT.